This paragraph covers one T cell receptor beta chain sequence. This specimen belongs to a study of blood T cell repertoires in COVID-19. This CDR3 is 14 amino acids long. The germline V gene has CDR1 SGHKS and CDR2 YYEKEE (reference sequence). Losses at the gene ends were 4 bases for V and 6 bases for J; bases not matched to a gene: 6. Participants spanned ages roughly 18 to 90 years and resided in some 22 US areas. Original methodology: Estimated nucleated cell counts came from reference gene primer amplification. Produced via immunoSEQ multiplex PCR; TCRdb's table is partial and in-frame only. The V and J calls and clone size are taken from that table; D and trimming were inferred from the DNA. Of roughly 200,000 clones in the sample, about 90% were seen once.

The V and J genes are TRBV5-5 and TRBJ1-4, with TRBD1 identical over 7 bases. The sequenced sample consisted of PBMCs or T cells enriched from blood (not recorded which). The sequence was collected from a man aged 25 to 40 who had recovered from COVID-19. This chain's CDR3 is CASSRTGDYEKLFF. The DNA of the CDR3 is TGTGCCAGCAGCCGGACAGGAGACTATGAAAAACTGTTTTTT.